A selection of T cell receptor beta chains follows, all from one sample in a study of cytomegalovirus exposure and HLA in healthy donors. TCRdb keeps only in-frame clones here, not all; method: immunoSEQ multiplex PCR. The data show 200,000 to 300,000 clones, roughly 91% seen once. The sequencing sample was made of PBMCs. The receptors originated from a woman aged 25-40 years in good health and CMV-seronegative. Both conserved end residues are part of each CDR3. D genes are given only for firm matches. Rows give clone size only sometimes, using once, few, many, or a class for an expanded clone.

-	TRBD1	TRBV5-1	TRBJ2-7	CASRPDRTFSYEQYF	TGCGCCAGCAGGCCGGACAGGACTTTTTCCTACGAGCAGTACTTC
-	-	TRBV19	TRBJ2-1	CASSYQGRNEQFF	TGTGCCAGTTCGTATCAAGGGCGAAATGAGCAGTTCTTC
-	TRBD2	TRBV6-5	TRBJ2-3	CASGSAGGNTQYF	TGTGCCAGCGGATCGGCGGGAGGAAATACGCAGTATTTT
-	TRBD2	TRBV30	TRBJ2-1	CAWSVSGNYNEQFF	TGTGCCTGGAGTGTCAGCGGGAATTACAATGAGCAGTTCTTC
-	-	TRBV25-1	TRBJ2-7	CATLDSRSYEQYF	TGTGCCACCTTAGACAGTCGATCCTACGAGCAGTACTTC
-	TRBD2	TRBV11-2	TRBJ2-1	CASSSTSGNLNEQFF	TGTGCCAGCAGCTCAACTAGCGGGAACCTCAATGAGCAGTTCTTC
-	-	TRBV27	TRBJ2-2	CASRTSGTAHGGLFF	TGTGCCAGCAGGACTTCGGGTACCGCACATGGAGGGCTGTTTTTT
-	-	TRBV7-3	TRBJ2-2	CASSLTSGTGELFF	TGTGCCAGCAGCTTGACTTCCGGGACCGGGGAGCTGTTTTTT
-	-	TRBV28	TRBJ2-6	CASSSAGSGANVLTF	TGTGCCAGCAGTTCCGCTGGCTCTGGGGCCAACGTCCTGACTTTC
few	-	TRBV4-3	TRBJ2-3	CASSQGGAETDTQYF	TGCGCCAGCAGCCAAGGGGGTGCGGAGACAGATACGCAGTATTTT
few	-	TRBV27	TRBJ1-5	CASSPWGLRDQPQHF	TGTGCCAGCAGCCCCTGGGGACTGAGGGATCAGCCCCAGCATTTT
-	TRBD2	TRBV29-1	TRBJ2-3	CSAIPLSGKIDTQYF	TGCAGCGCCATCCCCCTTAGCGGGAAGATAGATACGCAGTATTTT
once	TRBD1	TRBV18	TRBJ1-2	CASSPLPRTRGPNYGYTF	TGTGCCAGCTCACCACTCCCTAGGACCAGGGGGCCTAACTATGGCTACACCTTC
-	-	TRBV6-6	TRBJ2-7	CASRGTSYEQYF	TGTGCCAGCAGAGGGACTTCCTACGAGCAGTACTTC
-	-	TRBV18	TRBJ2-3	CASSPRQGLSTDTQYF	TGTGCCAGCTCACCCCGGCAGGGGCTAAGCACAGATACGCAGTATTTT
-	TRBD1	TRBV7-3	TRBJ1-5	CASSPEGQGRNQPQHF	TGTGCCAGCAGCCCGGAGGGACAGGGGCGGAATCAGCCCCAGCATTTT
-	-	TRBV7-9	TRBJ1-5	CASSFGRHSNQPQHF	TGTGCCAGCAGCTTCGGACGGCATAGCAATCAGCCCCAGCATTTT
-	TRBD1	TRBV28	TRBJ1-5	CASRWTGGVDQPQHF	TGTGCCAGCAGGTGGACAGGGGGCGTAGATCAGCCCCAGCATTTT
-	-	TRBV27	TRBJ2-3	CASSPNSSPRRNTQYF	TGTGCCAGCAGTCCGAACTCTAGCCCGCGCCGGAATACGCAGTATTTT
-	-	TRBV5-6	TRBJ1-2	CASSSLVSDRRTNYGYTF	TGTGCCAGCAGCTCCCTGGTCTCGGACCGGCGTACTAACTATGGCTACACCTTC
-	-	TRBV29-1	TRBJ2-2	CSVQGLVGNTGELFF	TGCAGCGTCCAGGGGTTGGTAGGGAACACCGGGGAGCTGTTTTTT
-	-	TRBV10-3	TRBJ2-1	CAISEGLGPNEQFF	TGTGCCATCAGTGAGGGGCTAGGTCCCAATGAGCAGTTCTTC
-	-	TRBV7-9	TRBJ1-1	CASSLSRAAEEKAFF	TGTGCCAGCAGCTTATCCCGGGCAGCCGAGGAGAAAGCTTTCTTT
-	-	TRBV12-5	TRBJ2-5	CASGSGLGAGQETQYF	TGTGCTAGTGGTTCGGGTCTAGGGGCAGGGCAAGAGACCCAGTACTTC
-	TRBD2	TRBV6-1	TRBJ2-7	CASSEGGAGGIFYEQYF	TGTGCCAGCAGTGAAGGTGGAGCGGGAGGGATTTTCTACGAGCAGTACTTC
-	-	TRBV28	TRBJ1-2	CASSPTAYGYTF	TGTGCCAGCAGTCCGACAGCATATGGCTACACCTTC
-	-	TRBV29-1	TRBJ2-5	CSVERGETQYF	TGCAGCGTTGAAAGAGGGGAGACCCAGTACTTC
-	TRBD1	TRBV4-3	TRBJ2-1	CASSQAPGTGGNEQFF	TGCGCCAGCAGCCAAGCACCCGGGACAGGGGGGAATGAGCAGTTCTTC
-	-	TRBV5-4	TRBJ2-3	CASSLRARTDTQYF	TGTGCCAGCAGCTTGAGGGCCCGCACAGATACGCAGTATTTT
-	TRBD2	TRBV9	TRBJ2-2	CASSVPGSGSTGELFF	TGTGCCAGCAGCGTACCGGGTAGCGGGAGCACCGGGGAGCTGTTTTTT
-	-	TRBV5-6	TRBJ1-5	CASSFGDNQPQHF	TGTGCCAGCAGTTTCGGGGACAATCAGCCCCAGCATTTT
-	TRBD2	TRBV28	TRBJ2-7	CASSFLAGYEQYF	TGTGCCAGCAGTTTCCTAGCGGGCTACGAGCAGTACTTC
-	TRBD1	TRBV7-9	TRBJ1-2	CASSLGGGDGYTF	TGTGCCAGCAGCTTAGGAGGGGGCGATGGCTACACCTTC
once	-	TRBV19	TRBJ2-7	CASTPGGAGEQYF	TGTGCCAGTACCCCAGGAGGGGCGGGCGAGCAGTACTTC
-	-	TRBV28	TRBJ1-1	CASSLMFQGRAFF	TGTGCCAGCAGTTTGATGTTTCAGGGGCGGGCTTTCTTT
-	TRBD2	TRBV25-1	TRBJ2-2	CASGTLAPSRTGELFF	TGTGCCAGCGGAACACTAGCGCCCTCCAGAACCGGGGAGCTGTTTTTT
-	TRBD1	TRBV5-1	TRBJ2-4	CASSLGSGTGAKNIQYF	TGCGCCAGCAGCTTGGGGTCCGGGACAGGGGCCAAAAACATTCAGTACTTC
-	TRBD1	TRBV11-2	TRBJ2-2	CASSHRTGDTGELFF	TGTGCCAGCAGCCACCGAACAGGGGACACCGGGGAGCTGTTTTTT
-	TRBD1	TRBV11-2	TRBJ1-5	CASSPGTASNQPQHF	TGTGCCAGCAGCCCCGGGACAGCGAGCAATCAGCCCCAGCATTTT
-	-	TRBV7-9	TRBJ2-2	CASSKGTTGELFF	TGTGCCAGCAGCAAGGGAACAACCGGGGAGCTGTTTTTT
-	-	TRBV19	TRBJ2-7	CASSMREAYEQYF	TGTGCCAGTAGTATGAGGGAGGCCTACGAGCAGTACTTC
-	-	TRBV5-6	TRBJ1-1	CASSLAGNDGAFF	TGTGCCAGCAGCTTGGCGGGCAACGACGGGGCTTTCTTT
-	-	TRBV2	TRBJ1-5	CASSEPAQPQHF	TGTGCCAGCAGTGAACCGGCTCAGCCCCAGCATTTT
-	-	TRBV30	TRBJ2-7	CAWSDSGYEQYF	TGTGCCTGGAGTGATTCAGGCTACGAGCAGTACTTC
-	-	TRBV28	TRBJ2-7	CASSFGGAKGEQYF	TGTGCCAGCAGTTTTGGGGGCGCAAAAGGGGAGCAGTACTTC
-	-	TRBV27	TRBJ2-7	CASSLDGYEQYF	TGTGCCAGCAGTTTAGACGGCTACGAGCAGTACTTC
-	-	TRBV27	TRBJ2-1	CASSETRNEQFF	TGTGCCAGCAGTGAAACACGAAATGAGCAGTTCTTC
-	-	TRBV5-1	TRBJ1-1	CASSLVQPMNTEAFF	TGCGCCAGCAGCTTGGTACAGCCGATGAACACTGAAGCTTTCTTT
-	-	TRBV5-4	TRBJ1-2	CASRPAAGARGLAYGYTF	TGTGCCAGCAGGCCGGCCGCCGGGGCGCGAGGATTAGCCTATGGCTACACCTTC
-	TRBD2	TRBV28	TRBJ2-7	CASSFEQPLRASGEGFKYEQYF	TGTGCCAGCAGTTTTGAGCAGCCACTCCGTGCTAGCGGGGAGGGCTTTAAATACGAGCAGTACTTC
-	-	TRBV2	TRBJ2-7	CASSDRARSSYEQYF	TGTGCCAGCAGTGATAGAGCGCGCAGCTCCTACGAGCAGTACTTC
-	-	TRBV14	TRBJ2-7	CASSHGRAYEQYF	TGTGCCAGCAGCCACGGCAGGGCCTACGAGCAGTACTTC
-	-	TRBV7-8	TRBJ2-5	CASSLARGSETQYF	TGTGCCAGCAGCTTAGCGAGGGGTTCGGAGACCCAGTACTTC
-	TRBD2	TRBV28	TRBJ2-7	CASSSPSGGVLYYEQYF	TGTGCCAGCAGCTCACCTAGCGGGGGCGTACTATACTACGAGCAGTACTTC
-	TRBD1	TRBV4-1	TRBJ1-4	CASSQVVGQKDQLFF	TGCGCCAGCAGCCAAGTGGTGGGACAGAAAGACCAACTGTTTTTT
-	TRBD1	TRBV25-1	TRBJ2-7	CASSDFGQGKRYEQYF	TGTGCCAGCAGTGATTTTGGACAGGGGAAAAGGTACGAGCAGTACTTC
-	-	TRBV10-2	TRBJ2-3	CASSELAAADTQYF	TGCGCCAGCAGTGAATTAGCTGCGGCAGATACGCAGTATTTT
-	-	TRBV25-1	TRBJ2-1	CASSEPGSSYNEQFF	TGTGCCAGCAGTGAACCAGGGAGCTCCTACAATGAGCAGTTCTTC